This T cell receptor beta chain was recovered during a study of blood T cells in healthy people across ages. This CDR3 spans 15 amino acids. Looked up from germline, CDR1 is SNHLY and CDR2 is FYNNEI. Study results and caveats: As naive T cell percentage varied, TCR beta diversity correlated strongly with it.

This clonotype was counted between two and nine times. The antigen remains undetermined. Alongside a J-beta primer mix, a sample-barcoded 5' primer served in a second PCR lasting about 7 to 11 cycles. TCRdb processed the 5' RACE reads anew with MiXCR; each CDR3 protein has one entry. Of approximately 400,000 distinct CDR3 sequences in the sample, roughly half are singletons; the top ten hold about 54%. The source of this sequence is a man aged 60-69 years in good health. The source material was blood. This chain uses TRBV2 with TRBJ2-7; 9 bases line up with TRBD1. The closer fit of TRBJ2-5 to the DNA end suggests the J call may be wrong. The CDR3 is CASSQHRGPGETQYF. The CDR3 bases are TGTGCCAGCAGCCAGCACAGGGGGCCGGGGGAGACCCAGTACTTC.